The 7 T cell receptor beta chains below all came from one sample that was sequenced in a study of blood T cell repertoires in COVID-19. Some clones are missing from TCRdb's copy, which holds only in-frame ones; the method was immunoSEQ multiplex PCR. There are 150,000 to 200,000 clones in the sample; approximately 88% occur only once, and roughly 4.9% lies in the top ten. Sequencing used PBMCs or T cells enriched from blood (not recorded which). These receptors originate from a man aged 70 or older who had been exposed to COVID-19.

This clone turned up a few times. V is TRBV5-3 and J is TRBJ1-5, with 10 bases matching TRBD1. TRBV5-3 is sorted into the ORF group, with uncertain function. The CDR3 runs 15 residues. Losses at the gene ends were 0 bases for V and 6 bases for J; bases not matched to a gene: 3. The DNA of the CDR3 is TGTGCCAGAAGCTTGGTGGACAGGGGGAGTCAGCCCCAGCATTTT. It specifies CARSLVDRGSQPQHF.

The chain is built from TRBV7-8 and TRBJ2-1; 10 bases agree with TRBD2. Germline CDR1 SGHVS, CDR2 FQNEAQ. After removal of 5 bases from V and 3 bases from J, the junction contained 7 bases not matched to a gene. CDR3 size: 16 residues. Written as DNA, the CDR3 is TGTGCCAGCAGCCCCTTACTAGCGGGATTCTACAATGAGCAGTTCTTC. Protein: CASSPLLAGFYNEQFF.

This clone was recorded only once. The chain links TRBV18 to TRBJ2-4; D is possibly TRBD1 (6 bases). CDR1 and CDR2 (germline): KGHSH, LQKENI. V lost 0 bases, J lost 8 bases, and 17 bases lay in between. This CDR3 has 16 residues. As DNA, the CDR3 is TGTGCCAGCTCACCACCGTCGACCGCCAGGGGTGACATTCAGTACTTC. Its translation is CASSPPSTARGDIQYF.

This clone was seen a few times. The J gene is TRBJ2-2, the V gene TRBV19; TRBD1 agrees at 12 bases. Losses at the gene ends were 7 bases for V and 8 bases for J; bases not matched to a gene: 14. The CDR3 sequence is 17 residues long. Germline-derived CDR1 and CDR2 are LNHDA and SQIVND (reference sequence). DNA for the CDR3: TGTGCCAGTATGGGGGACAGGGGGCGTCCCCAAATGGGGGAGCTGTTTTTT. It encodes CASMGDRGRPQMGELFF.

The chain links TRBV5-1 to TRBJ2-6, with a possible D match to TRBD2 (5 bases). This CDR3 has 15 residues. The germline V gene encodes CDR1 SGHRS and CDR2 YFSETQ. Trimming took 0 bases from V and 4 from J, leaving 8 bases between them. CDR3 coding DNA: TGCGCCAGCAGCTTGGGGGAGTCCGGGGCCAACGTCCTGACTTTC. This encodes CASSLGESGANVLTF.

The rearrangement links TRBV5-1 to TRBJ2-2, with a weak D call TRBD2 (5 bases). CDR3 size: 17 residues. Trimming shortened V by 3 bases and J by 4 bases, and 19 bases separated the two germline ends. Germline CDR1 SGHRS, CDR2 YFSETQ. The CDR3 DNA reads as TGCGCCAGCAGCTCCCCCGTAGCGAGACGTAGCACCGGGGAGCTGTTTTTT. Its protein product is CASSSPVARRSTGELFF.

This chain connects TRBV19 to TRBJ2-5; 12 nucleotides match TRBD2. V lost 1 base, J lost 2 bases, and 2 bases stayed unmatched. Germline CDR1 reads LNHDA; CDR2 reads SQIVND (reference sequence). CDR3 length equals 16 residues. The CDR3 sequence: CASSIGLAGGQETQYF. CDR3 coding DNA: TGTGCCAGTAGTATAGGTCTAGCGGGAGGGCAAGAGACCCAGTACTTC. Looking up the rest from reference TRBV19 and TRBJ2-5 gives the full variable domain: DGGITQSPKYLFRKEGQNVTLSCEQNLNHDAMYWYRQDPGQGLRLIYYSQIVNDFQKGDIAEGYSVSREKKESFPLTVTSAQKNPTAFYLCASSIGLAGGQETQYFGPGTRLLVL.